Sequencing of this T cell receptor beta chain was carried out in a study of cytomegalovirus exposure and HLA in healthy donors (dated by TCRdb to between 2016 and 2019). A note on the overall study: An earlier analysis of several hundred of the donors reported more than 250 Gb of sequence data and some 120 million unique TCR beta sequences from roughly 200 million T cells. Typing coverage varied by locus: 629-630 donors for A, B, C, DRB1 and DQB1; under 550 for DQA1; approximately 570 for DPA1; about 450 for DPB1. HLA typing included class I and class II loci at four-digit resolution. The study combined high-throughput TCR immunosequencing, statistical association of individual TCRs with disease status, and machine learning to predict cytomegalovirus infection status. An early release that covered about 640 HLA-typed donors contained about 300 gigabases of sequencing data and 80 million or so unique TCR sequences. The study aimed to test whether signatures of past pathogen exposure could be identified by cataloging public T cell receptors. The later analysis used no new phenotypic data to find candidate immune exposures, relying instead on TCR beta sequences and their occurrence across donors. The T cell repertoires of 666 subjects were profiled by immunosequencing and related to cytomegalovirus serostatus. Every discovery cohort repertoire had been produced on one sequencing platform. Donor age, sex, ethnicity and CMV serostatus were compiled alongside the repertoire data. The genetic ancestry cluster associated with self-reported Caucasian donors included 81% of the 398 genotyped donors. A later genetic analysis took genome-wide SNP genotypes for about 55% of the roughly 670 donors and used that subset as a discovery cohort. A separate validation cohort of about 110 different subjects was used in addition to the approximately 610-subject first cohort. A later analysis re-examined previously published TCR beta repertoires from roughly 650 donors and added high-resolution HLA genotyping to investigate patterns of TCR occurrence. Several DR-DQ haplotypes were treated as single units for association and clustering because of strong linkage in the cohort. Among 398 genotyped donors of the cohort, an average of roughly 240,000 unique TCR beta nucleotide sequences were sequenced per donor, around 18% of them non-productive. To decide whether each TCR beta V gene segment behaved as functional or pseudogenic, an earlier analysis of approximately 620 of the donors relied on high-throughput TCR beta sequencing. Beyond this particular receptor, the publication reports: The authors suggested that the approach could potentially be generalized to other disease states and immunological phenotypes. Presence/absence analyses assumed roughly uniform sequencing depth across donors, an assumption that may not hold. A later genetic analysis associated a missense DCLRE1C variant with V-gene and J-gene trimming of TCR beta chains, and an independent cohort replicated the association. A later analysis found that HLA-associated TCR beta chains were more clonally expanded and had lower generation probabilities than equally common non-associated chains. Because counts were too low, roughly 17 rarely observed V segments, including chromosome 9 orphons, were left out of the earlier analysis of a few hundred of the donors. Cytomegalovirus status was reported to be diagnosed by the classifier with high specificity and sensitivity in both the original and validation cohorts. In vitro tests confirmed that three of the cytomegalovirus-associated TCR beta chains recognize cytomegalovirus antigens. A total of 164 TCR beta chains were listed by the study as associated with cytomegalovirus. In an earlier analysis of roughly 500 of the donors, most TCR beta V segments appeared in productive rearrangements about 87% or about 30% of the time, broadly matching IMGT annotations. Strong co-occurrence of HLA alleles, especially DR and DQ, made assigning TCR associations to individual alleles difficult. A later genetic analysis reported fewer N-insertions in productive TCRs among donors in an Asian-associated ancestry cluster than the roughly 700-donor mean. In a later analysis, most CMV-associated TCR beta chains were found to appear HLA-restricted, with HLA associations seemingly driven largely by CMV exposure. Linkage disequilibrium might explain the correlated functional status among segregating V segments, but an unknown experimental factor could not be ruled out. The sequencing pipeline was judged likely to have produced a cluster of highly shared sequence variants as a technical artifact. While some public TCRs were present in many individuals, most TCR sequences turned up only very rarely across donors. The only immune exposure information available for the cohort was CMV serostatus. Because HLA typing was missing for some donors at each locus, association tests included only the typed subset. In a later analysis, the rate of TCR association differed among HLA loci, with DRB1 alleles having the most associated TCRs and HLA-C alleles having the fewest. This cohort had only TCR beta chains sequenced, and the lack of alpha or paired-chain data limited which features could be detected. A further reported finding was that TCR beta sequences accurately predicted the HLA-A and HLA-B alleles for most subjects in the first cohort. In a later analysis, 15,000 to 20,000 TCR beta sequences were associated with specific HLA alleles at a false discovery rate of 0.05. Some IMGT-functional V segments, including TRBV6-2 and TRBV6-3, could not be told apart with the 87-base-pair reads, so those segments were excluded. Several of the top co-occurrence clusters appeared to be linked to parvovirus B19, influenza, CMV and Epstein-Barr virus, according to a later analysis.

With respect to this clone: Its recognized antigen is unknown. One base away there is no much larger clone; base qualities are not given.

The cohort was made up of 500 to 850 healthy bone marrow donors. At the time of sampling, all cohort members were nominally healthy, though unrecorded immune exposures were likely present. The donor was CMV seronegative and belonged to the group of over 350 seronegative cohort members. Every donor gave a peripheral blood sample, and the peripheral blood mononuclear cells from that sample were used for TCR beta sequencing. The Qiagen DNeasy Blood Extraction Kit was used to extract genomic DNA from the blood cell samples. Libraries were built with the immunoSEQ multiplex PCR assay. For the multiplex PCR, a mixture combining 60 forward primers for TCR Vbeta segments and 13 reverse primers for TCR Jbeta segments was used. A multiplex PCR assay on genomic DNA amplified the CDR3 region of rearranged TCR beta genes. The Illumina HiSeq System was used to sequence the amplified TCR beta libraries as 87-base-pair reads. As for the authors' bioinformatics: In a later analysis, approximately 74 million unique TCR beta chains were counted across the approximately 620 repertoires, and about 10 million of these chains were shared by at least two donors. Raw reads were error-corrected and collapsed into unique sequences with a nearest-neighbor algorithm that merged closely related sequences to remove PCR and sequencing errors. To assign V, D and J gene segments, CDR3 sequences were aligned to IMGT reference sequences. For a sequence to be retained, at least a six-nucleotide match to both a V gene segment and a J gene segment was required. Rearrangements were classified as productive when the CDR3 lacked stop codons and remained in frame with V and J, and all other rearrangements were classified as non-productive. Following IMGT convention, CDR3 was defined as the stretch from the second conserved V-encoded cysteine to the conserved J-encoded phenylalanine. The earlier analysis of fewer than 700 of the donors excluded sequences that lacked an unambiguous match to a single V gene segment. An earlier analysis of 587 of the donors called V segments functional above 56.7% productive rearrangements and segregating when the between-donor standard deviation exceeded 5%. A statistical classification framework was built to diagnose cytomegalovirus status from the catalog of TCR beta chain sequences. In a later analysis, V and J genes were assigned by comparing TCR nucleotide sequences against IMGT/GENE-DB human TR gene sequences. A later analysis assigned CDR3 sequences and most-parsimonious VDJ recombination scenarios with the TCRdist pipeline. In a later analysis, each TCR beta chain was defined by its CDR3 amino acid sequence together with its V-gene family, and reads lacking a unique V-gene family were excluded. As a way to deal with suspected cross-contamination and a sequencing artifact, a later analysis dropped 450 to 700 nucleotide sequences that were highly shared and had low generation probability. In a later analysis, a clonal expansion index was calculated for each public chain from normalized within-repertoire ranks of inferred template counts. A later analysis computed generation probabilities with a VDJ recombination model fitted to out-of-frame rearrangements, and checked the results against IGoR. In a later analysis, TCR-TCR, TCR-HLA and TCR-CMV co-occurrence was scored with hypergeometric tests, and a repertoire-size bias correction was applied to TCR pairs. In a later analysis, false discovery rates were estimated by permuting HLA or CMV assignments 20 times. A later analysis grouped co-occurring TCRs with DBSCAN, adding TCRdist sequence similarity when clustering within HLA-allele-positive subsets. Repertoires with fewer than 30,000 or more than 120,000 public chains were left out of co-occurrence clustering, as were a handful of repertoires with anomalous nucleotide sharing. The clones in this table, taken by TCRdb from immuneACCESS, are in-frame only. Not every clone is retained; where verified, under half of the shortfall comes from an unresolved V gene, and the cause of the rest is unknown. V, J and clone size are those of that table, while D and trimming were read from the DNA. This sample has approximately 130,000 clones in its table, and approximately 80% of those were observed once. Jointly, the top ten make up approximately 1.2% of the sample.

The CDR1 and CDR2 encoded by the germline V gene are SGHDT and YYEEEE. Spanning cysteine to phenylalanine, the CDR3 consists of 14 amino acids. The read is trimmed to its CDR3 DNA, 42 bases read in frame from base 1. The V end gives up 2 bases and the J end 7 bases, leaving 4 bases in the junction not matched to a gene. The source of this sequence is a man aged 50-60 years in good health and CMV-seronegative. The chain couples TRBV5-6 to TRBJ1-3, with 9 bases in between that match TRBD1. The sample was PBMCs. The CDR3 in this case is CASSFWDRANTIYF. In nucleotide form, the sequence is TGTGCCAGCAGCTTTTGGGACAGGGCGAACACCATATATTTT.